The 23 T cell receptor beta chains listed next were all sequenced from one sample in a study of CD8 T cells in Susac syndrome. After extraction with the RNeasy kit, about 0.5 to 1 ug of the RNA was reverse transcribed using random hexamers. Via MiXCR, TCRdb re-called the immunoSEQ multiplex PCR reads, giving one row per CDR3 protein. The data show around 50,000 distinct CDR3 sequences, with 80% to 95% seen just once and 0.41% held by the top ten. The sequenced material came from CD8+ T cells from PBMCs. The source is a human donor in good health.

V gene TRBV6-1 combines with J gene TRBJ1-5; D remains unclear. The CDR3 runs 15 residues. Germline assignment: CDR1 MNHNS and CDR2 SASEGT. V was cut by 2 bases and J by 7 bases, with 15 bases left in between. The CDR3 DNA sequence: TGTGCCAGCAGTGAAAGCCGTCTAGCGGGGCAGCCCCAGCATTTT. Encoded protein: CASSESRLAGQPQHF.

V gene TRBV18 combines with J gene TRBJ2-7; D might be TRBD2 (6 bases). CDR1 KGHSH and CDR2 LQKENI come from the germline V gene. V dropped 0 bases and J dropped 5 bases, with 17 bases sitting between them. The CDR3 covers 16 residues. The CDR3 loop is CASSPPSAGLPHEQYF. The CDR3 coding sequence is TGTGCCAGCTCACCACCGTCGGCGGGACTCCCCCACGAGCAGTACTTC.

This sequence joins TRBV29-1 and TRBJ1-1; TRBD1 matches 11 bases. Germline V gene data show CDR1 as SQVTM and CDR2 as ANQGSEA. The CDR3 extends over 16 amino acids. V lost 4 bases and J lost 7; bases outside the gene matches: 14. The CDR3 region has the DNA TGCAGCGTTGTACCGGGACAGGGGGAGAAGAGGGGTGAAGCTTTCTTT. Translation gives CSVVPGQGEKRGEAFF.

The CDR3 reads CSAEDEREMRNEQFF. The CDR3, as DNA: TGCAGTGCCGAAGATGAGCGGGAGATGAGGAATGAGCAGTTCTTC. The chain is built from TRBV20-1 and TRBJ2-1, with 8 bases matching TRBD2. V lost 6 bases to trimming and J lost 7 bases; unmatched junction nucleotides: 14. Per germline, CDR1 DFQATT and CDR2 SNEGSKA (reference sequence). This CDR3 is 15 amino acids long.

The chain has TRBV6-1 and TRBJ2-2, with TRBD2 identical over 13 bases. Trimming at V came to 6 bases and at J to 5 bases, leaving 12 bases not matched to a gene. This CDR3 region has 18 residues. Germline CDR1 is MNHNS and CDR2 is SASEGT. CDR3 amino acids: CASSTGLAGPRRTGELFF. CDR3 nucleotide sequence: TGTGCCAGCAGCACGGGACTAGCGGGGCCCAGGCGAACCGGGGAGCTGTTTTTT.

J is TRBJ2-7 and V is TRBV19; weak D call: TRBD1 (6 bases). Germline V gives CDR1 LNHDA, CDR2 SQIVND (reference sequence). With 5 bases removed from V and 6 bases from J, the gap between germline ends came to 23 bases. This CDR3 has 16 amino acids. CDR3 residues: CASSFSRDIAYVEQYF. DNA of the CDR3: TGTGCCAGTAGTTTCTCTCGGGACATAGCCTACGTCGAGCAGTACTTC.

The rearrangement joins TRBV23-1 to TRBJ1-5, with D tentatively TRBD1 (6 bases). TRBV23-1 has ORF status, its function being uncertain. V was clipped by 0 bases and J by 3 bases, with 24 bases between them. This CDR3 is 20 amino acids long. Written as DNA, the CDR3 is TGCGCCAGCAGTCAATCGTGCGCAGGGGCCCCCCGTAGAGACAATCAGCCCCAGCATTTT. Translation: CASSQSCAGAPRRDNQPQHF.

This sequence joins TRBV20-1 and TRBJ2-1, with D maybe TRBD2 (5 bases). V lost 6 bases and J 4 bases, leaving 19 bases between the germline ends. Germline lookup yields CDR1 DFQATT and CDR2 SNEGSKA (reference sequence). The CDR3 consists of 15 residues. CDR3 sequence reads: CSAKFGLPEYNEQFF. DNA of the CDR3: TGCAGTGCCAAGTTCGGACTCCCCGAGTACAATGAGCAGTTCTTC.

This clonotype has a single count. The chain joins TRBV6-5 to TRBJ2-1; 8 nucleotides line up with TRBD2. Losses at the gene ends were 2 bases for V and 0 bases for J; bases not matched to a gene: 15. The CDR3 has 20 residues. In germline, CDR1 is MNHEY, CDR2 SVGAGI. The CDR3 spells CASSYATFGAGEGSYNEQFF. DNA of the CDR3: TGTGCCAGCAGTTACGCTACCTTCGGAGCGGGAGAGGGCTCCTACAATGAGCAGTTCTTC.

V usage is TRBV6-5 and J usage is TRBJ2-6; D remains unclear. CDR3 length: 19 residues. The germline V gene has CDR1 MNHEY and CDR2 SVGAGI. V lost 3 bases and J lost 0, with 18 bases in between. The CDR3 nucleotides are TGTGCCAGCAGTTATTATCCCGCCACCGGCCTCTCTGGGGCCAACGTCCTGACTTTC. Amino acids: CASSYYPATGLSGANVLTF.

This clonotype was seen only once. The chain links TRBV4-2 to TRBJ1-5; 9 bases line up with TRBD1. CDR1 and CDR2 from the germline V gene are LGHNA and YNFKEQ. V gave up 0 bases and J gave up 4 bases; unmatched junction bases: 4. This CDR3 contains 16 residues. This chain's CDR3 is CASSQDQQGANQPQHF. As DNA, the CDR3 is TGTGCCAGCAGCCAAGATCAACAGGGGGCTAATCAGCCCCAGCATTTT.

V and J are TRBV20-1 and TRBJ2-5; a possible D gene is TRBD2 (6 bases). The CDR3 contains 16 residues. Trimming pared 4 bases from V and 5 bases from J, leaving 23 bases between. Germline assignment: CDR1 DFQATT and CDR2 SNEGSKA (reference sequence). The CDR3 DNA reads TGCAGTGCTAAGCCCGAGACCCTGGGGGGTTTGGAGACCCAGTACTTC. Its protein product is CSAKPETLGGLETQYF.

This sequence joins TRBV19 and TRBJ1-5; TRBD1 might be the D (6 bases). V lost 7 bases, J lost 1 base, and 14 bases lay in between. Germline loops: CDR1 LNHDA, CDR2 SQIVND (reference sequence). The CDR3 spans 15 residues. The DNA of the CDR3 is TGTGCCAGTAACGAATGGGGGGCAAGCAATCAGCCCCAGCATTTT. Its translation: CASNEWGASNQPQHF.

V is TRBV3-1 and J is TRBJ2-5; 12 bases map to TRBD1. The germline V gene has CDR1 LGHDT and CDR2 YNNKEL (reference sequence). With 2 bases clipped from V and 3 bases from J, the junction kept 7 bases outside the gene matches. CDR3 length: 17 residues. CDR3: CASSQLPGTGGEETQYF. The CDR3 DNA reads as TGTGCCAGCAGCCAATTACCCGGGACAGGGGGCGAAGAGACCCAGTACTTC.

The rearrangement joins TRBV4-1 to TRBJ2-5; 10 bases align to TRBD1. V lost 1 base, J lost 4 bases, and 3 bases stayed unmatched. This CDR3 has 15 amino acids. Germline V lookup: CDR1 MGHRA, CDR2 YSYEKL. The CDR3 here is CASSQVWDRGETQYF. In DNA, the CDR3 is TGCGCCAGCAGCCAAGTCTGGGACAGGGGAGAGACCCAGTACTTC.

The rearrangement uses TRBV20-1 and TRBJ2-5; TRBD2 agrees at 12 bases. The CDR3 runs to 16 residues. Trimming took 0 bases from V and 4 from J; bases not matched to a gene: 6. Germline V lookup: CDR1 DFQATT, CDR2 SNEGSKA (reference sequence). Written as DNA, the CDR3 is TGCAGTGCTAGAGATCCTAGCGGGAGGGAGGGAGAGACCCAGTACTTC. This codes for CSARDPSGREGETQYF.

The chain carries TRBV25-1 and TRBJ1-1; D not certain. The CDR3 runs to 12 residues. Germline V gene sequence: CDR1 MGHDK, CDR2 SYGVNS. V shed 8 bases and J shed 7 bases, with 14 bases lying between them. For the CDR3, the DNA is TGTGCCAGCGGGGAGGGAGACGGTGAAGCTTTCTTT. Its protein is CASGEGDGEAFF.

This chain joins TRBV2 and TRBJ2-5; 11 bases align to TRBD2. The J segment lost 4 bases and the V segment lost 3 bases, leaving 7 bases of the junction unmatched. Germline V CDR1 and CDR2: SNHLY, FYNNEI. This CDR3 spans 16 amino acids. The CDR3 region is CASSEVLAGGGETQYF. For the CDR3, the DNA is TGTGCCAGCAGTGAGGTTCTAGCGGGAGGAGGAGAGACCCAGTACTTC.

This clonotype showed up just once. This CDR3 reads CATSREAGGAYNEQFF. In DNA, the CDR3 is TGTGCCACCAGCAGAGAAGCGGGAGGGGCCTACAATGAGCAGTTCTTC. The chain carries TRBV15 and TRBJ2-1; TRBD2 agrees at 10 bases. Germline assignment: CDR1 LNHNV and CDR2 YYDKDF (reference sequence). The ends lost 0 bases at V and 2 bases at J; junction bases unmatched: 1. CDR3 length equals 16 residues.

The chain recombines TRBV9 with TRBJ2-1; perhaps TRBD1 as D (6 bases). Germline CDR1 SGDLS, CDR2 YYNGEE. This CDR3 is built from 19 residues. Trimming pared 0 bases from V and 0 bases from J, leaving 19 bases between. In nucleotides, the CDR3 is TGTGCCAGCAGCGTAGCTTCCCCAGGGGCCTTAAGCTCCTACAATGAGCAGTTCTTC. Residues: CASSVASPGALSSYNEQFF.

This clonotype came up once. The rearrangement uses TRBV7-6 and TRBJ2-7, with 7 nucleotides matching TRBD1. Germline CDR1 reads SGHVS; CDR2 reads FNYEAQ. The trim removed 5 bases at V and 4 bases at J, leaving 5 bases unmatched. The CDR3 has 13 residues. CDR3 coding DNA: TGTGCCAGCAGCCCCATGACAGGGTACGAGCAGTACTTC. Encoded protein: CASSPMTGYEQYF.

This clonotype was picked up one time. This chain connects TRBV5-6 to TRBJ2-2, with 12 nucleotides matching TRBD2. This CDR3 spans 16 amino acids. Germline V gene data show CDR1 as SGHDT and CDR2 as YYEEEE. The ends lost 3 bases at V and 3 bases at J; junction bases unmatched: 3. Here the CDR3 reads CASSWGLAGHTGELFF. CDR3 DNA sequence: TGTGCCAGCAGCTGGGGACTAGCGGGCCACACCGGGGAGCTGTTTTTT.

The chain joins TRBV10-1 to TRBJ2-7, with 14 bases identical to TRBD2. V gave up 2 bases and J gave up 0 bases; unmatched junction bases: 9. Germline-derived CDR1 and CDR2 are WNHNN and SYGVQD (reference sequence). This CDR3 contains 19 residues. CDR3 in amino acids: CASSESRGGLAGVSYEQYF. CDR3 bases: TGCGCCAGCAGTGAGAGCCGGGGGGGACTAGCGGGGGTCTCCTACGAGCAGTACTTC.